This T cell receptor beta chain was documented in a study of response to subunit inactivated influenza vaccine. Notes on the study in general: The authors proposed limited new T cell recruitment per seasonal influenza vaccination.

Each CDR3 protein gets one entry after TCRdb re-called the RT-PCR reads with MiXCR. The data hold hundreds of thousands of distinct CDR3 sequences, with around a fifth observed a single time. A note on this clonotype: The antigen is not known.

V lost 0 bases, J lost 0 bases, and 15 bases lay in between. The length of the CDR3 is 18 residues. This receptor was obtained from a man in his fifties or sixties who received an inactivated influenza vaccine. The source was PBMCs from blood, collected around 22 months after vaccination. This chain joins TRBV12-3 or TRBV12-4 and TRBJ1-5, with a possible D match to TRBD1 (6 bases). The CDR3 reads CASSLAGVGQYSNQPQHF. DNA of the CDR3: TGTGCCAGCAGTTTAGCGGGGGTAGGACAGTATAGCAATCAGCCCCAGCATTTT.